The rows below give T cell receptor beta chains drawn from one sample of a study of CD8 T cells in Susac syndrome. TCRdb called the immunoSEQ multiplex PCR reads again in MiXCR, with one record for every CDR3 protein. The table shows tens of thousands of distinct CDR3 sequences, with approximately 93% occurring only once. The material sequenced was CD8+ T cells from PBMCs. These receptors originate from a human donor in good health. CDR3s include the opening cysteine and the closing phenylalanine or tryptophan. The order of the fields is V gene, CDR3 length, D gene, clone size, J gene, CDR3 DNA, CDR3 protein. The D gene is left open where the match is weak. Clone size is shown for a subset of rows, as once, few, many or a class of expanded clone.

>TRBV2|13|.|.|TRBJ2-1
TGTGCCAGCCGAGCTAGCCGGTACAATGAGCAGTTCTTC
CASRASRYNEQFF
>TRBV5-1|15|.|.|TRBJ2-4
TGCGCCAGCAGCCCCGGAACGGCCCGGGGAAACATTCAGTACTTC
CASSPGTARGNIQYF
>TRBV3-1|15|TRBD2|once|TRBJ2-1
TGTGCCAGCAGCCGACTAGCGGGAGCGGTCAATGAGCAGTTCTTC
CASSRLAGAVNEQFF
>TRBV5-1|13|.|.|TRBJ1-5
TGCGCCAGCAGCGCCTCGGGGGACCAGCCCCAGCATTTT
CASSASGDQPQHF
>TRBV3-1|13|.|.|TRBJ2-3
TGTGCCAGCAGCCAAACCCCTAGTGGGACGCAGTATTTT
CASSQTPSGTQYF
>TRBV12-3/TRBV12-4|12|.|.|TRBJ1-1
TGTGCCAGCTCTCCGGGCCTCGTAGAAGCTTTCTTT
CASSPGLVEAFF
>TRBV29-1|15|.|.|TRBJ2-5
TGCAGCGTAGAATCGGACGGATGGACCCAAGAGACCCAGTACTTC
CSVESDGWTQETQYF
>TRBV29-1|14|.|.|TRBJ1-1
TGCAGCGTCCCGATCCCACCCGGGGAGACTGAAGCTTTCTTT
CSVPIPPGETEAFF
>TRBV20-1|13|TRBD1|.|TRBJ2-7
TGCAGTGCTAGGGGACAGGGAGGTTTCGAGCAGTACTTC
CSARGQGGFEQYF
>TRBV27|14|.|once|TRBJ2-1
TGTGCCAGCAGTCACCCCGGGACTCCCAATGAGCAGTTCTTC
CASSHPGTPNEQFF
>TRBV7-6|14|TRBD2|.|TRBJ2-1
TGTGCCAGCAGCTCTCTAGCGGGATACAATGAGCAGTTCTTC
CASSSLAGYNEQFF
>TRBV7-6|15|TRBD1|once|TRBJ1-1
TGTGCCAGCAGCTTGGGGGGACAGACTCACACTGAAGCTTTCTTT
CASSLGGQTHTEAFF
>TRBV29-1|13|TRBD2|.|TRBJ2-5
TGCAGCGTGGCTGGACTAGCGGGAGAGACCCAGTACTTC
CSVAGLAGETQYF
>TRBV3-1|15|.|.|TRBJ2-3
TGTGCCAGCAGCCAAGAAGGGACGTTTTCAGATACGCAGTATTTT
CASSQEGTFSDTQYF
>TRBV20-1|11|.|.|TRBJ1-5
TGCAGTGCTAGTCCTGGGCAGCCCCAGCATTTT
CSASPGQPQHF
>TRBV4-1|15|.|.|TRBJ1-5
TGCGCCAGCAGCCAAGATTGGGGCTTGTTTCAGCCCCAGCATTTT
CASSQDWGLFQPQHF
>TRBV12-3/TRBV12-4|14|TRBD1|once|TRBJ1-5
TGTGCCAGCAGGGACAGGGGGTGGAATCAGCCCCAGCATTTT
CASRDRGWNQPQHF
>TRBV2|16|TRBD2|.|TRBJ2-1
TGTGCCAGCAGTGAAACGGGACTAGCGGGGAGAGATGAGCAGTTCTTC
CASSETGLAGRDEQFF
>TRBV5-4|15|.|.|TRBJ2-2
TGTGCCAGCAGCCAAAACTGGGGGAACACCGGGGAGCTGTTTTTT
CASSQNWGNTGELFF
>TRBV28|13|.|.|TRBJ1-1
TGTGCCAGCAGTTTGATATGGGGCACTGAAGCTTTCTTT
CASSLIWGTEAFF
>TRBV27|16|TRBD2|.|TRBJ2-1
TGTGCCAGCAGTTTATTACAAGCGGGAGGTTCATATGAGCAGTTCTTC
CASSLLQAGGSYEQFF
>TRBV2|10|.|.|TRBJ2-2
TGTGCCAGCTACACCGGGGAGCTGTTTTTT
CASYTGELFF
>TRBV20-1|15|TRBD2|.|TRBJ2-7
TGCAGTGCTATGATACTAGCGGGGACAACCTACGAGCAGTACTTC
CSAMILAGTTYEQYF
>TRBV28|14|TRBD2|.|TRBJ2-7
TGTGCCAGCAGTTTGCTAGCGGGGCTCTACGAGCAGTACTTC
CASSLLAGLYEQYF
>TRBV29-1|13|.|.|TRBJ2-2
TGCAGCGTGGGGACTGCGAACACCGGGGAGCTGTTTTTT
CSVGTANTGELFF
>TRBV29-1|13|.|.|TRBJ2-7
TGCAGCGTTGAAGATAGCAGGAGCTACGAGCAGTACTTC
CSVEDSRSYEQYF
>TRBV27|15|.|.|TRBJ2-1
TGTGCCAGCAGTTTATTAAGGGACTGGCGAAATGAGCAGTTCTTC
CASSLLRDWRNEQFF
>TRBV7-8|16|.|.|TRBJ2-5
TGTGCCAGCAGCTTAGGGGCGACGCCGTACCAAGAGACCCAGTACTTC
CASSLGATPYQETQYF
>TRBV7-9|15|.|.|TRBJ2-3
TGTGCCAGCAGCTTAGGATCCGACCCCACAGATACGCAGTATTTT
CASSLGSDPTDTQYF
>TRBV7-9|14|.|.|TRBJ2-5
TGTGCCAGCAGCGATGAACAGGGCGGGGAGACCCAGTACTTC
CASSDEQGGETQYF
>TRBV6-6|14|.|.|TRBJ2-2
TGTGCCAGCAGTCCGGGACTCTCAAACGGGGAGCTGTTTTTT
CASSPGLSNGELFF
>TRBV28|18|TRBD1|.|TRBJ2-2
TGTGCCAGCAGTTCCACGACAGGGATTTCCATTCACACCGGGGAGCTGTTTTTT
CASSSTTGISIHTGELFF
>TRBV3-1|16|TRBD2|.|TRBJ2-2
TGTGCCAGCAGCCAAGGATTGCGGGAGTGGGCCGGGGAGCTGTTTTTT
CASSQGLREWAGELFF
>TRBV27|15|TRBD1|.|TRBJ1-5
TGTGCCAGCAGCCCGGGACAGGGCCTAATCCAGCCCCAGCATTTT
CASSPGQGLIQPQHF
>TRBV4-1|15|TRBD1|.|TRBJ1-5
TGCGCCAGCAGCCAAGTGGGACAGAAGAATCAGCCCCAGCATTTT
CASSQVGQKNQPQHF
>TRBV5-1|19|TRBD1|.|TRBJ2-6
TGCGCCAGCAGAGGTCTCCCGGGACAGGGGGTCGCTGGGGCCAACGTCCTGACTTTC
CASRGLPGQGVAGANVLTF
>TRBV29-1|14|.|.|TRBJ2-3
TGCAGCGGTACCGGGTCAAGGGCGGCAGATACGCAGTATTTT
CSGTGSRAADTQYF
>TRBV7-3|16|TRBD2|medium-sized|TRBJ2-3
TGTGCCAGCAGCTTTGGGACTAGTCCGTACACAGATACGCAGTATTTT
CASSFGTSPYTDTQYF
>TRBV6-1|15|TRBD2|.|TRBJ2-3
TGTGCCACCTTAGCGGGAGGGAGAAGCACAGATACGCAGTATTTT
CATLAGGRSTDTQYF
>TRBV29-1|13|.|once|TRBJ2-3
TGCAGCGTTGGAGCGTTGGGCACAGATACGCAGTATTTT
CSVGALGTDTQYF
>TRBV28|15|.|.|TRBJ2-2
TGTGCCAGCAGTTTACACTACCGGGACACCGGGGAGCTGTTTTTT
CASSLHYRDTGELFF
>TRBV7-9|15|.|.|TRBJ2-7
TGTGCCAGCAGCTTCTCCGGGGGCAAGACCTACGAGCAGTACTTC
CASSFSGGKTYEQYF
>TRBV2|16|.|.|TRBJ2-2
TGTGCCAGCCTAGGGGGGGACAGCCTTAACACCGGGGAGCTGTTTTTT
CASLGGDSLNTGELFF
>TRBV7-8|16|.|.|TRBJ2-1
TGTGCCAGCAGCGCCATCGACCTGAGCTCCTACAATGAGCAGTTCTTC
CASSAIDLSSYNEQFF
>TRBV18|17|.|.|TRBJ2-3
TGTGCCAGCTCACTGGGGGAAGTCAAGACTTACACAGATACGCAGTATTTT
CASSLGEVKTYTDTQYF
>TRBV19|18|TRBD1|.|TRBJ2-3
TGTGCCAGTAGTATAGGGTTGTATCCGGGACAGGGCCGTGATACGCAGTATTTT
CASSIGLYPGQGRDTQYF
>TRBV7-9|17|.|.|TRBJ2-1
TGTGCCAGCAGCCTATTAGCCGGGGCCGTCTCCTACAATGAGCAGTTCTTC
CASSLLAGAVSYNEQFF
>TRBV6-1|14|.|medium-sized|TRBJ1-5
TGTGCCAGCAGCCGAGACGGTTTCATACAGCCCCAGCATTTT
CASSRDGFIQPQHF
>TRBV28|14|TRBD1|.|TRBJ1-2
TGTGCCAGCAGTTCCAGGGGGACCTTCTATGGCTACACCTTC
CASSSRGTFYGYTF
>TRBV27|13|.|.|TRBJ2-1
TGTGCCAGCAGTTGGAATAGCGGTAATGAGCAGTTCTTC
CASSWNSGNEQFF
>TRBV12-3/TRBV12-4|13|.|.|TRBJ1-4
TGTGCCAGCAGTAATTCAGGGTGGGAAAAACTGTTTTTT
CASSNSGWEKLFF
>TRBV5-4|14|.|once|TRBJ2-3
TGTGCCAGCAGCTCCACTAGTGGGGGAGATACGCAGTATTTT
CASSSTSGGDTQYF
>TRBV29-1|13|TRBD2|.|TRBJ2-7
TGCAGCGTCGGACTAGCTTCCCCCTACGAGCAGTACTTC
CSVGLASPYEQYF
>TRBV10-3|14|.|.|TRBJ2-5
TGTGCCATCAGTGAGAGTGGGGGGAAAGAGACCCAGTACTTC
CAISESGGKETQYF